These 30 T cell receptor beta chains were all obtained from the same sample, sequenced in a study of OX40 agonist ivuxolimab in advanced cancers. Assay: immunoSEQ multiplex PCR; the TCRdb copy retains only in-frame clones and omits some. The data contain tens of thousands of clones, about 90% of them singletons. The material was CD4+ or CD8+ T cells sorted from blood, obtained in a trial of the OX40 agonist ivuxolimab. Source of these receptors: an adult with an advanced solid tumor such as melanoma, head and neck, liver or kidney cancer.

The genes are TRBV27 and TRBJ2-1; a possible D gene is TRBD1 (5 bases). The V gene's germline CDR1 is MNHEY and CDR2 SMNVEV (reference sequence). The CDR3 spans 15 residues. The ends were cut back, 2 bases at V and 0 bases at J, with 8 bases in the middle. The chain's CDR3 is CASSLVGPSYNEQFF. The CDR3 DNA sequence: TGTGCCAGCAGTTTAGTGGGGCCCTCCTACAATGAGCAGTTCTTC.

This chain connects TRBV6-1 to TRBJ2-3; TRBD2 matches at 11 bases. Trimming removed 4 bases from V and 1 base from J; junction bases left unmatched: 7. The germline V gene has CDR1 MNHNS and CDR2 SASEGT. The CDR3 extends over 17 amino acids. CDR3 residues: CASSVTSGMTGTDTQYF. For the CDR3, the DNA is TGTGCCAGCAGTGTGACTAGCGGGATGACTGGCACAGATACGCAGTATTTT.

This rearrangement joins TRBV2 to TRBJ2-1; 10 nucleotides match TRBD2. V lost 8 bases, J lost 9 bases, and 13 bases stayed unmatched. This CDR3 has 15 amino acids. Per the germline V gene, CDR1 is SNHLY and CDR2 is FYNNEI. CDR3 DNA sequence: TGTGCCAGCCAGGTTGCAGCGGGAGGGCTAGGTGAGCAGTTCTTC. Protein: CASQVAAGGLGEQFF. Variable domain in full (rest from reference TRBV2 and TRBJ2-1): EPEVTQTPSHQVTQMGQEVILRCVPISNHLYFYWYRQILGQKVEFLVSFYNNEISEKSEIFDDQFSVERPDGSNFTLKIRSTKLEDSAMYFCASQVAAGGLGEQFFGPGTRLTVL.

DNA of the CDR3: TGTGCCAGCACCCTGGGTCCGGTGGGCGAGCAGTACTTC. Its protein is CASTLGPVGEQYF. The chain has TRBV6-5 and TRBJ2-7, with unresolved D. The CDR3 consists of 13 residues. The V end lost 7 bases, the J end lost 6 bases, and 16 bases lay between the germline ends. Germline loops: CDR1 MNHEY, CDR2 SVGAGI.

The chain recombines TRBV11-2 with TRBJ2-2; 7 bases map to TRBD1. The CDR3 sequence is 14 residues long. Trimming cost V 3 bases and J 9 bases; bases outside gene matches: 7. The germline V gene has CDR1 SGHAT and CDR2 FQNNGV. This CDR3 is CASSFTGDARELFF. The DNA of the CDR3 is TGTGCCAGCAGCTTTACAGGGGACGCCAGGGAGCTGTTTTTT.

V is TRBV5-1 and J is TRBJ2-1, with TRBD2 identical over 12 bases. Per germline, CDR1 SGHRS and CDR2 YFSETQ. After removal of 4 bases from V and 3 bases from J, the junction contained 8 bases not matched to a gene. The CDR3 runs 17 residues. CDR3: CASSPRTSGNHYNEQFF. The CDR3 DNA reads as TGCGCCAGCAGCCCGCGGACTAGCGGGAACCACTACAATGAGCAGTTCTTC.

In the case of this clone: Other DNA sequences in the sample encode the same CDR3. The chain links TRBV28 to TRBJ2-7; D gene unclear. This CDR3 is 9 amino acids long. Trimming left V 9 bases short and J 3 bases short, with 3 bases between. Looked up from germline, CDR1 is MDHEN and CDR2 is SYDVKM. CDR3: CASGYEQYF. CDR3 coding DNA: TGTGCCAGTGGCTACGAGCAGTACTTC.

This chain links TRBV28 with TRBJ1-3; D remains unclear. In germline, CDR1 is MDHEN, CDR2 SYDVKM. The CDR3 consists of 13 residues. The V end lost 10 bases, the J end lost 4 bases, and 14 bases lay between the germline ends. CDR3 residues: CATHVGVGNTIYF. The CDR3, as DNA: TGTGCCACCCATGTCGGGGTAGGAAACACCATATATTTT.

This clone was seen once. CDR3 residues: CAWSATDLYEQYF. The DNA for the CDR3 is TGTGCCTGGAGTGCGACAGATCTCTACGAGCAGTACTTC. V is TRBV30 and J is TRBJ2-7; D is perhaps TRBD1 (5 bases). The germline V gene encodes CDR1 GTSNPN and CDR2 SVGIG (reference sequence). Trimming removed 1 base at V and 3 bases at J, with 10 bases between. The CDR3 sequence is 13 residues long.

The genes are TRBV19 and TRBJ2-1; 9 bases fit TRBD2. CDR1 is LNHDA and CDR2 is SQIVND in the germline V gene (reference sequence). V was pared by 4 bases and J by 9 bases, with 7 bases of the junction left unmatched. There are 14 residues in the CDR3. The CDR3 nucleotides are TGTGCCAGTAGTAGGGCGGGAGGGCCGGTTGAGCAGTTCTTC. This encodes CASSRAGGPVEQFF. Combining the CDR3 with reference TRBV19 and TRBJ2-1 gives the whole variable domain DGGITQSPKYLFRKEGQNVTLSCEQNLNHDAMYWYRQDPGQGLRLIYYSQIVNDFQKGDIAEGYSVSREKKESFPLTVTSAQKNPTAFYLCASSRAGGPVEQFFGPGTRLTVL.

This chain connects TRBV28 to TRBJ1-5; no definite D call. CDR1 and CDR2 (germline): MDHEN, SYDVKM. Trimming removed 3 bases from V and 5 bases from J, with 8 bases in between. The CDR3 totals 13 residues. CDR3: CASSLEGYQPQHF. The DNA for the CDR3 is TGTGCCAGCAGTTTGGAGGGCTATCAGCCCCAGCATTTT. Full variable domain (remainder filled in from reference TRBV28 and TRBJ1-5): DVKVTQSSRYLVKRTGEKVFLECVQDMDHENMFWYRQDPGLGLRLIYFSYDVKMKEKGDIPEGYSVSREKKERFSLILESASTNQTSMYLCASSLEGYQPQHFGDGTRLSIL.

V is TRBV6-6 and J is TRBJ2-5; D ambiguous. V lost 2 bases to trimming and J lost 5 bases, with 9 bases between them. Germline CDR1 reads MNHNY; CDR2 reads SVGAGI (reference sequence). The CDR3 has 13 amino acids. CDR3 residues: CASSYPRFETQYF. DNA for the CDR3: TGTGCCAGCAGTTACCCCAGGTTCGAGACCCAGTACTTC.

The rearrangement links TRBV29-1 to TRBJ2-1; TRBD2 matches at 8 bases. Trimming took 1 base from V and 4 from J; bases not matched to a gene: 3. Germline V gene lookup returns CDR1 SQVTM and CDR2 ANQGSEA. This CDR3 has 14 amino acids. This CDR3 reads CSVEGGLVYNEQFF. The CDR3 DNA sequence: TGCAGCGTTGAAGGGGGACTAGTTTACAATGAGCAGTTCTTC.

The V call is TRBV27, the J call TRBJ2-1; 9 positions match TRBD1. Losses at the gene ends were 4 bases for V and 4 bases for J; bases not matched to a gene: 8. The CDR3 is made up of 16 amino acids. CDR1 is MNHEY, CDR2 SMNVEV, per germline (reference sequence). CDR3 in amino acids: CASSSPGQGRYNEQFF. The CDR3, as DNA: TGTGCCAGCAGTTCGCCGGGACAGGGCCGTTACAATGAGCAGTTCTTC.

This chain connects TRBV7-3 to TRBJ2-3; tentative D call: TRBD2 (5 bases). V lost 0 bases to trimming and J lost 1 base, with 5 bases between them. The CDR3 loop spans 14 amino acids. CDR1 SGHTA and CDR2 FQGTGA come from the germline V gene. CDR3 DNA: TGTGCCAGCAGCTTAACCGGGGGCACAGATACGCAGTATTTT. This codes for CASSLTGGTDTQYF.

The J gene is TRBJ2-4, the V gene TRBV4-1, with 7 nucleotides matching TRBD1. J was trimmed by 6 bases and V by 1 base; bases with no gene match: 6. This CDR3 is built from 15 residues. Germline CDR1 is MGHRA and CDR2 is YSYEKL. CDR3 region: CASSQGTGVGNIQYF. The CDR3, as DNA: TGCGCCAGCAGCCAAGGAACAGGGGTTGGAAACATTCAGTACTTC.

The V and J genes are TRBV4-1 and TRBJ2-1; no reliable D call. The CDR3 contains 14 residues. Germline CDR1 reads MGHRA; CDR2 reads YSYEKL. The ends were cut back, 3 bases at V and 5 bases at J, with 11 bases in the middle. CDR3 region: CASSHPIGNNEQFF. DNA of the CDR3: TGCGCCAGCAGCCACCCCATAGGGAACAATGAGCAGTTCTTC.

The chain couples TRBV6-6 to TRBJ2-5; perhaps TRBD1 as D (5 bases). Germline CDR1 is MNHNY and CDR2 is SVGAGI (reference sequence). Trimming pared 4 bases from V and 3 bases from J, leaving 9 bases between. This CDR3 spans 13 amino acids. The CDR3 protein is CASSLWGEETQYF. CDR3 sequence (DNA): TGTGCCAGCAGTTTGTGGGGCGAAGAGACCCAGTACTTC.

The chain links TRBV18 to TRBJ1-1; D call uncertain. V was cut by 3 bases and J by 0 bases, with 8 bases left in between. The CDR3 totals 14 residues. Germline V gene data show CDR1 as KGHSH and CDR2 as LQKENI. The CDR3 protein is CASSPLQMNTEAFF. The CDR3, as DNA: TGTGCCAGCTCACCTCTTCAGATGAACACTGAAGCTTTCTTT.

The V and J genes are TRBV9 and TRBJ2-3; tentatively, D is TRBD1 (8 bases). Germline V gene lookup returns CDR1 SGDLS and CDR2 YYNGEE. With 4 bases removed from V and 6 bases from J, the gap between germline ends came to 18 bases. CDR3 length: 15 amino acids. In DNA, the CDR3 is TGTGCCAGCAGCAATACAGGGGGGGCTTGGGATACGCAGTATTTT. Amino acid sequence: CASSNTGGAWDTQYF.

CDR3 sequence reads: CSVEDPNDGYTF. DNA for the CDR3: TGCAGCGTTGAAGATCCAAACGATGGCTACACCTTC. The rearrangement links TRBV29-1 to TRBJ1-2; D unclear. CDR1 and CDR2 (germline): SQVTM, ANQGSEA. V lost 0 bases and J lost 6, with 8 bases in between. The length of the CDR3 is 12 residues.

V is TRBV9 and J is TRBJ1-5, with 8 bases matching TRBD1. Germline CDR1 SGDLS, CDR2 YYNGEE. This CDR3 region has 16 residues. Trimming cost V 4 bases and J 8 bases; bases outside gene matches: 14. CDR3 loop: CASSLRGDRSIEPQHF. CDR3 DNA: TGTGCCAGCAGCCTCAGAGGGGACAGGTCTATTGAGCCCCAGCATTTT.

This chain uses TRBV15 with TRBJ2-1, with unresolved D. CDR3 size: 11 residues. Germline V CDR1 and CDR2: LNHNV, YYDKDF (reference sequence). V lost 5 bases to trimming and J lost 7 bases, with 6 bases between them. The CDR3 bases are TGTGCCACCAGCTCCGAAAATGAGCAGTTCTTC. Amino acid sequence: CATSSENEQFF.

The chain employs TRBV9 and TRBJ2-7; 8 bases map to TRBD1. This CDR3 contains 15 residues. The germline V gene encodes CDR1 SGDLS and CDR2 YYNGEE. J lost 4 bases, V lost 4 bases, and 10 bases had no gene match. The CDR3 loop reads CASSRGTGATYEQYF. DNA for the CDR3: TGTGCCAGCAGCCGAGGGACAGGAGCGACGTACGAGCAGTACTTC.

CDR3 sequence: CASSLLTVNYGYTF. The CDR3 DNA reads TGTGCCAGCAGCTTATTGACGGTGAACTATGGCTACACCTTC. The genes are TRBV7-2 and TRBJ1-2; no clear D. Germline CDR1 SGHTA, CDR2 FQGNSA. Between the trimmed V and J ends, which lost 2 bases and 2 bases, there was a span of 9 bases. CDR3 length: 14 amino acids.

The chain is built from TRBV15 and TRBJ2-1, with 11 bases that match TRBD2. Germline V gene data show CDR1 as LNHNV and CDR2 as YYDKDF (reference sequence). V was pared by 4 bases and J by 9 bases, with 5 bases of the junction left unmatched. This CDR3 region has 14 residues. CDR3 nucleotides: TGTGCCACCAGCACACTAGCGGGAGTGGGTGAGCAGTTCTTC. It specifies CATSTLAGVGEQFF.

In DNA, the CDR3 is TGTGCCAGCAGCCCTAGTGGGTCCGAAGAGACCCAGTACTTC. Encoded protein: CASSPSGSEETQYF. The chain joins TRBV9 to TRBJ2-5; D gene uncertain. Germline V gene sequence: CDR1 SGDLS, CDR2 YYNGEE. The CDR3 loop spans 14 amino acids. The ends were cut back, 4 bases at V and 3 bases at J, with 13 bases in the middle.

The chain couples TRBV25-1 to TRBJ1-4, with a tentative D call TRBD1 (5 bases). Germline lookup yields CDR1 MGHDK and CDR2 SYGVNS. Trimming removed 6 bases from V and 8 bases from J, with 16 bases in between. This CDR3 comprises 14 residues. CDR3 protein: CASSEFGAGEKLFF. The CDR3 coding sequence is TGTGCCAGCAGCGAGTTTGGGGCGGGAGAAAAACTGTTTTTT. Together with reference TRBV25-1 and TRBJ1-4, the CDR3 gives the full variable domain: EADIYQTPRYLVIGTGKKITLECSQTMGHDKMYWYQQDPGMELHLIHYSYGVNSTEKGDLSSESTVSRIRTEHFPLTLESARPSHTSQYLCASSEFGAGEKLFFGSGTQLSVL.

The chain has TRBV4-2 and TRBJ2-7, with 9 bases lining up with TRBD2. V shed 4 bases and J 6 bases; nucleotides not matched to a gene: 10. The germline V gene has CDR1 LGHNA and CDR2 YNFKEQ. This CDR3 has 15 amino acids. The DNA for the CDR3 is TGTGCCAGCAGCCCAGGTTTAGCGGGAGTAGGCGAGCAGTACTTC. Its protein is CASSPGLAGVGEQYF.

J is TRBJ2-2 and V is TRBV4-1; no firm D call. This CDR3 is built from 13 residues. Germline V CDR1 and CDR2: MGHRA, YSYEKL. V lost 4 bases, J lost 4 bases, and 7 bases lay in between. CDR3 amino acids: CASSPNPTGELFF. The CDR3 nucleotides read TGCGCCAGCAGCCCCAACCCCACCGGGGAGCTGTTTTTT.